This T cell receptor (beta chain) came from a study of T-cell reconstitution after alpha-beta-depleted transplantation in children. Comments on this clonotype: What it recognizes is unknown.

A TCRbeta library incorporating unique molecular identifiers was prepared. TCRdb re-derived calls from the PCR reads in MiXCR, one entry per CDR3 protein. Found here are 300,000 to 350,000 distinct CDR3 sequences, 15% to 20% of them singletons; the top ten hold roughly two fifths. This CDR3 spans 13 amino acids. V dropped 5 bases and J dropped 5; count of bases not matched to a gene: 6. Germline V lookup: CDR1 DFQATT, CDR2 SNEGSKA (reference sequence). Study outcomes and limitations: There were some patients whose high TCRbeta diversity at day 60 came from surviving recipient T cells and thymic progenitors. Expanded graft clones numbering several hundred reportedly gave rise to alpha-beta T cells about two months after transplant.

The material was PBMCs, mostly from graft donor cells, obtained 360 days after TCRalphabeta/CD19-depleted stem cell transplant. The chain has TRBV20-1 and TRBJ1-2, with TRBD1 identical over 9 bases. This clonotype was sampled from a male patient aged 2 to 9 who had a stem cell transplant for acute lymphoblastic leukemia, so the T cells may come from the graft donor. Written as DNA, the CDR3 is TGCAGTGCTGTGACAGGGGGGGCTTATGGCTACACCTTC. Translating it yields CSAVTGGAYGYTF.